This TCR beta chain was identified in a study of T cell responses to AZD1222 COVID-19 vaccine. As for this clone: Its antigen remains unknown.

Trimming stripped 7 bases from V and 9 bases from J, with 13 bases between. Germline V gene sequence: CDR1 SNHLY, CDR2 FYNNEI. The CDR3 contains 12 residues. Study-level results: Vaccination with two AZD1222 doses was followed by a rise in Spike-specific TCR breadth and depth. Most donors were white British, females outnumbered males, and clonal diversity was possibly underestimated.

Repertoires were generated with immunoSEQ multiplex PCR, while TCRdb's copy carries only in-frame clones and drops some. The sample includes around 160,000 clones, around nine tenths of them seen just once. Source: peripheral blood, taken on day 0 of MenACWY control vaccination. This chain uses TRBV2 with TRBJ1-3, with a weak D call TRBD1 (5 bases). This receptor was identified in an adult in good health. CDR3 coding DNA: TGTGCCAGCACCGCGGGGCTAAGCACCATATATTTT. This translates into CASTAGLSTIYF.